This T cell receptor (beta chain) was retrieved from a study of T cell repertoires in cytomegalovirus infection. About the study: Public signatures in TCR beta pointed to CMV infection and matching HLA type. Findings and limits, study-wide: Cumulated frequencies of public TCR beta families served to identify carriers of CMV plus the relevant HLA. Dominating the ex vivo response were HLA-C-restricted CMV-specific TCR beta clonotypes.

This clonotype has only a few counts. Its antigen is not known. TCRdb redid the calling of the reads with MiXCR, one entry per CDR3 protein. The sample shows roughly 150,000 distinct CDR3 sequences, 17% of them seen only once. The CDR3 runs to 16 residues. After removal of 6 bases from V and 5 bases from J, the junction contained 9 bases not matched to a gene. CDR1 LGHNA and CDR2 YNFKEQ come from the germline V gene. J is TRBJ2-1 and V is TRBV4-2; 11 nucleotides align to TRBD2. This TCR derives from a human donor in good health (CMV status not recorded). Some clones in this sample may be carry-over from other donors' samples. Sequencing was performed on CD8+ T cells from PBMCs. In DNA, the CDR3 is TGTGCCAGCAGACTTTTAGCGGGAGGGCCTAACAATGAGCAGTTCTTC. Protein sequence: CASRLLAGGPNNEQFF.